A selection of T cell receptor beta chains follows, all from one sample in a study of metastatic and nonmetastatic thyroid tumors. Using MiXCR, TCRdb reanalyzed the PCR reads. The data show 13,000 or so clones, with approximately 27% seen just once and over 15% held by the top ten. The sample comprised tumor tissue. These receptors originate from a female donor with papillary thyroid cancer or a benign thyroid nodule (not recorded which). Some clones in this sample may be carry-over from other donors' samples. The CDR3 runs from the conserved cysteine through the conserved F or W. A D gene is named only where the DNA matches it firmly. The size entry is marked missing in some rows and otherwise reads once, few, many or a size class.

17 TRBJ2-1 TRBV20-1 TRBD2 NA CSARTSGGTNSYNEQFF TGCAGTGCCCGGACTAGCGGGGGAACAAACTCCTACAATGAGCAGTTCTTC
16 TRBJ1-2 TRBV19 NA NA CASSMRGEQEHYGYTF TGTGCCAGTAGTATGAGAGGGGAACAGGAACACTATGGCTACACCTTC
14 TRBJ2-7 TRBV5-1 NA NA CASSLGGATYEQYF TGCGCCAGCAGTCTGGGGGGAGCCACCTACGAGCAGTACTTC
13 TRBJ2-7 TRBV7-2 NA NA CASSSRTPYEQYF TGTGCCAGCAGCTCTCGGACGCCCTACGAGCAGTACTTC
16 TRBJ1-3 TRBV6-1 NA NA CAGSQALSRSGNTIYF TGTGCCGGCAGTCAGGCCTTGTCTCGCTCTGGAAACACCATATATTTT
12 TRBJ1-2 TRBV6-1 NA NA CASSHTGHGYTF TGTGCCAGCAGCCATACAGGGCACGGCTACACCTTC
13 TRBJ1-1 TRBV5-1 NA medium-sized CASSFDRATEAFF TGCGCCAGCAGCTTCGACCGGGCGACTGAAGCTTTCTTT
15 TRBJ2-7 TRBV6-5 TRBD1 NA CASSGRDSLRSEQYF TGTGCCAGCAGTGGTAGGGACAGCCTTCGAAGCGAGCAGTACTTC
15 TRBJ2-1 TRBV7-2 NA NA CASSLASGFNNEQFF TGTGCCAGCAGCTTAGCCTCGGGGTTCAACAATGAGCAGTTCTTC
15 TRBJ2-1 TRBV12-3/TRBV12-4 NA NA CASSFTGRSYNEQFF TGTGCCAGCAGTTTCACAGGGAGATCCTACAATGAGCAGTTCTTC
15 TRBJ2-2 TRBV11-3 NA many CASSWDSGLSGELFF TGTGCCAGCAGCTGGGATTCAGGGCTCTCCGGGGAGCTGTTTTTT
13 TRBJ2-2 TRBV6-1 NA few CASSEINTGELFF TGTGCCAGCAGCGAGATAAACACCGGGGAGCTGTTTTTT
12 TRBJ1-3 TRBV7-9 NA many CASSPAGNTIYF TGTGCCAGCAGCCCCGCTGGAAACACCATATATTTT
14 TRBJ2-6 TRBV6-2/TRBV6-3 NA medium-sized CASSTGSGANVLTF TGTGCCAGCAGCACAGGTTCCGGGGCCAACGTCCTGACTTTC
13 TRBJ2-5 TRBV11-2 NA many CASRPYRAETQYF TGTGCCAGCAGGCCCTACAGGGCTGAGACCCAGTACTTC
16 TRBJ2-1 TRBV5-1 TRBD2 once CASSDSGTISYNEQFF TGCGCCAGCTCGGATAGCGGGACCATATCCTACAATGAGCAGTTCTTC
14 TRBJ2-7 TRBV11-2 NA medium-sized CASTRGTGTYEQYF TGTGCCAGCACCCGGGGGACGGGAACCTACGAGCAGTACTTC
12 TRBJ1-2 TRBV7-9 NA many CASSLEGYGYTF TGTGCCAGCAGCTTAGAGGGCTATGGCTACACCTTC
15 TRBJ1-2 TRBV7-2 TRBD1 NA CASSLVEGAHYGYTF TGTGCCAGCAGCTTAGTAGAGGGGGCCCACTATGGCTACACCTTC
12 TRBJ2-5 TRBV7-8 NA NA CASSFSGETQYF TGTGCCAGCAGCTTCAGTGGAGAGACCCAGTACTTC
13 TRBJ1-1 TRBV5-1 NA many CASSPRLNTEAFF TGCGCCAGCAGCCCTAGATTGAACACTGAAGCTTTCTTT
14 TRBJ1-1 TRBV18 NA medium-sized CASSPGWEGTEAFF TGTGCCAGCTCACCAGGCTGGGAGGGGACTGAAGCTTTCTTT
16 TRBJ2-5 TRBV28 TRBD2 NA CASSPQRGGGRETQYF TGTGCCAGCAGCCCGCAGCGGGGGGGGGGCCGAGAGACCCAGTACTTC
14 TRBJ1-4 TRBV15 NA NA CATKFGDGNEKLFF TGTGCCACCAAGTTTGGGGACGGTAATGAAAAACTGTTTTTT
15 TRBJ2-3 TRBV11-2 NA NA CASSFYGTSTYTQYF TGTGCCAGCAGCTTCTACGGGACGAGCACATATACGCAGTATTTT
17 TRBJ2-1 TRBV20-1 TRBD2 many CSARVMASGRDNTKQFF TGCAGTGCTAGAGTAATGGCTAGCGGGAGGGACAACACAAAGCAGTTCTTC
16 TRBJ1-2 TRBV20-1 TRBD1 NA CSARDRGLGTNYGYTF TGCAGTGCCCGGGACAGGGGATTGGGAACAAACTATGGCTACACCTTC
17 TRBJ2-7 TRBV11-2 TRBD2 NA CASSPAAGGEKIYEQYF TGTGCCAGCAGTCCCGCGGCGGGGGGAGAGAAAATCTACGAGCAGTACTTC
12 TRBJ2-1 TRBV10-3 NA NA CAISDLYDEQFF TGTGCCATCAGTGACCTGTACGATGAGCAGTTCTTC
17 TRBJ1-6 TRBV20-1 NA many CSARDGAAPSWNSPLHF TGCAGTGCTAGAGATGGGGCGGCTCCGAGCTGGAATTCACCCCTCCACTTT
15 TRBJ2-2 TRBV30 NA NA CAWKVGERDTWELFF TGTGCCTGGAAGGTCGGGGAGCGCGACACCTGGGAGCTGTTTTTT
19 TRBJ2-5 TRBV20-1 NA NA CSARGRVASWRGVKETQYF TGCAGTGCTAGAGGGAGGGTGGCTAGCTGGAGAGGAGTCAAAGAGACCCAGTACTTC
15 TRBJ2-7 TRBV7-2 NA NA CASTSFADPRSEQYF TGTGCCAGCACCTCCTTCGCTGACCCGAGGAGCGAGCAGTACTTC
14 TRBJ2-7 TRBV20-1 TRBD2 once CSAPRAGEAYEQYF TGCAGTGCTCCCCGAGCGGGAGAAGCCTACGAGCAGTACTTC
12 TRBJ2-1 TRBV30 NA once CAWVGGYNEQFF TGTGCCTGGGTAGGAGGGTACAATGAGCAGTTCTTC
16 TRBJ2-7 TRBV2 TRBD2 NA CASTHPASGGGYEQYF TGTGCCAGCACTCACCCCGCCAGCGGGGGGGGCTACGAGCAGTACTTC
14 TRBJ2-7 TRBV5-1 TRBD2 medium-sized CASGLAASSYEQYF TGCGCCAGCGGACTAGCGGCCAGCTCCTACGAGCAGTACTTC
15 TRBJ1-2 TRBV19 TRBD1 NA CASGIRTGANYGYTF TGTGCCAGTGGGATTAGGACAGGGGCTAACTATGGCTACACCTTC
13 TRBJ2-2 TRBV27 NA few CASSPKLTGELFF TGCGCCAGCAGCCCGAAGCTTACCGGGGAGCTGTTTTTT
13 TRBJ1-6 TRBV19 TRBD1 NA CATRGQINSPLHF TGTGCCACTAGGGGACAGATTAATTCACCCCTCCACTTT
15 TRBJ2-7 TRBV6-1 NA few CASSEDPEASYEQYF TGTGCCAGCAGTGAAGATCCGGAGGCCTCCTACGAGCAGTACTTC
15 TRBJ2-2 TRBV30 TRBD1 NA CAWSARGQDTGELFF TGTGCCTGGAGTGCCAGGGGACAGGACACCGGGGAGCTGTTTTTT
17 TRBJ1-4 TRBV5-1 TRBD1 NA CASSLGVNQGGGEKLFF TGCGCCAGCAGCTTGGGGGTCAACCAAGGGGGCGGTGAAAAACTGTTTTTT